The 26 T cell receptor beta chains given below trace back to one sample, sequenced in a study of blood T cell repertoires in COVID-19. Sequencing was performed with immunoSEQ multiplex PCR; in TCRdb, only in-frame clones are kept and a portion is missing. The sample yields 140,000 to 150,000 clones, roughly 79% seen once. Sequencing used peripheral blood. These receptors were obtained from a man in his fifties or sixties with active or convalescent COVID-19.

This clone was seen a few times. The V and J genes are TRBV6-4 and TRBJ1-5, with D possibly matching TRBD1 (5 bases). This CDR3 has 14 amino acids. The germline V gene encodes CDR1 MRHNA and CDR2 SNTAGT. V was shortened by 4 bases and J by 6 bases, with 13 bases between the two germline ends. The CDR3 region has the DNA TGTGCCAGCAGTGGGGCCAGGGAAGGTCAGCCCCAGCATTTT. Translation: CASSGAREGQPQHF.

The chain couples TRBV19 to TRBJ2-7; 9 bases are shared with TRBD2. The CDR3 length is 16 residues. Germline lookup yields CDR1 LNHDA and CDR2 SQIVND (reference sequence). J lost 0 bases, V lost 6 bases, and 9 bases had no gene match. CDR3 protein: CASSPARLAVSYEQYF. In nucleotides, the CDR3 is TGTGCCAGTAGCCCCGCCCGACTAGCGGTCTCCTACGAGCAGTACTTC.

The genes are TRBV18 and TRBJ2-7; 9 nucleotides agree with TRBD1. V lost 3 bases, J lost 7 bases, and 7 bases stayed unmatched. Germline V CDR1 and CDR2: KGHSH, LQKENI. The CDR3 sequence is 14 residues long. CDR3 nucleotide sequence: TGTGCCAGCTCACCGGGACAGGGAGAACGGGAGCAGTACTTC. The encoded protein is CASSPGQGEREQYF.

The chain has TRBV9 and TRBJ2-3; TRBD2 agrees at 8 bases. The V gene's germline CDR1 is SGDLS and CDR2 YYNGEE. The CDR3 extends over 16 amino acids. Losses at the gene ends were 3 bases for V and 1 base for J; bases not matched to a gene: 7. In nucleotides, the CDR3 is TGTGCCAGCAGCGGGTTCAGCGGGAGTCGCACAGATACGCAGTATTTT. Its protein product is CASSGFSGSRTDTQYF.

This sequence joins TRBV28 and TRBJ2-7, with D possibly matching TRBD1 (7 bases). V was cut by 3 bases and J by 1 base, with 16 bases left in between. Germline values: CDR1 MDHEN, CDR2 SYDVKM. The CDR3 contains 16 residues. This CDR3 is CASSFEGRGASYEQYF. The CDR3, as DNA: TGTGCCAGCAGTTTCGAGGGCAGGGGGGCATCCTACGAGCAGTACTTC. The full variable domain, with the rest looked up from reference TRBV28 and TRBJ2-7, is DVKVTQSSRYLVKRTGEKVFLECVQDMDHENMFWYRQDPGLGLRLIYFSYDVKMKEKGDIPEGYSVSREKKERFSLILESASTNQTSMYLCASSFEGRGASYEQYFGPGTRLTVT.

The DNA of the CDR3 is TGTGCCAGTACCCCGGGGGTGAGGAATTCACCCCTCCACTTT. Amino acids: CASTPGVRNSPLHF. The genes are TRBV27 and TRBJ1-6, with D possibly matching TRBD1 (5 bases). This CDR3 is 14 amino acids long. Germline V lookup: CDR1 MNHEY, CDR2 SMNVEV (reference sequence). With 9 bases removed from V and 7 bases from J, the gap between germline ends came to 16 bases.

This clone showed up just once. The DNA of the CDR3 is TGTGCCAGCAGTGAAGCTTGGGGACAGGCCTACGAGCAGTACTTC. It is translated as CASSEAWGQAYEQYF. J is TRBJ2-7 and V is TRBV6-1; 8 bases agree with TRBD1. Germline V gene lookup returns CDR1 MNHNS and CDR2 SASEGT. J was trimmed by 2 bases and V by 0 bases; bases with no gene match: 3. This CDR3 contains 15 residues.

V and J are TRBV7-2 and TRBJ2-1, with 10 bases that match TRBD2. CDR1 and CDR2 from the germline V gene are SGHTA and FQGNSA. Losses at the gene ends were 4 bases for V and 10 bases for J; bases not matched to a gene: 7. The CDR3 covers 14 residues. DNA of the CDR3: TGTGCCAGCAGCTCCCTAGCGGGAGTTTTGGAGCAGTTCTTC. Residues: CASSSLAGVLEQFF.

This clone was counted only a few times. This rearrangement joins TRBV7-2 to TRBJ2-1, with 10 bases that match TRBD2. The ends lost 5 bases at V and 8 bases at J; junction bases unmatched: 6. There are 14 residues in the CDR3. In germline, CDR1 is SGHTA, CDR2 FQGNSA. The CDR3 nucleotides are TGTGCCAGCAGCAGGGGACTAGCGAAATATGAGCAGTTCTTC. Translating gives CASSRGLAKYEQFF. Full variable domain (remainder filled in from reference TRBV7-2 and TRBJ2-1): GAGVSQSPSNKVTEKGKDVELRCDPISGHTALYWYRQSLGQGLEFLIYFQGNSAPDKSGLPSDRFSAERTGGSVSTLTIQRTQQEDSAVYLCASSRGLAKYEQFFGPGTRLTVL.

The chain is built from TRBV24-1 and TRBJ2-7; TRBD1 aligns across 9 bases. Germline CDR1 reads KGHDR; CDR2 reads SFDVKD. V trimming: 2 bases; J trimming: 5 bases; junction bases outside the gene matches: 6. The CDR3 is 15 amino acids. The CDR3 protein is CATSDSTGGPDEQYF. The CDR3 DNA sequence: TGTGCCACCAGTGATTCTACAGGGGGCCCCGACGAGCAGTACTTC.

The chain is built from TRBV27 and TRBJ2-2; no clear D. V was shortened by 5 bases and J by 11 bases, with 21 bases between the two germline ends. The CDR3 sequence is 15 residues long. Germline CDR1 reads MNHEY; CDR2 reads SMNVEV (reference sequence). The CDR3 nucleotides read TGTGCCAGCAGTCCAACGACTCTCCTTACCCGAGAGCTGTTTTTT. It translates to CASSPTTLLTRELFF.

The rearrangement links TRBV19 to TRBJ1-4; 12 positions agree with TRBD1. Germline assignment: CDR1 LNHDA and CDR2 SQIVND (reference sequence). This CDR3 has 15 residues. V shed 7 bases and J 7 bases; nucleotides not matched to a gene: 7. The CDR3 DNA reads TGTGCCAGTACCCCCGGGACAGGGGGCTTTGAAAAACTGTTTTTT. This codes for CASTPGTGGFEKLFF. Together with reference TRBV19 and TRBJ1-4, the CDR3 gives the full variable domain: DGGITQSPKYLFRKEGQNVTLSCEQNLNHDAMYWYRQDPGQGLRLIYYSQIVNDFQKGDIAEGYSVSREKKESFPLTVTSAQKNPTAFYLCASTPGTGGFEKLFFGSGTQLSVL.

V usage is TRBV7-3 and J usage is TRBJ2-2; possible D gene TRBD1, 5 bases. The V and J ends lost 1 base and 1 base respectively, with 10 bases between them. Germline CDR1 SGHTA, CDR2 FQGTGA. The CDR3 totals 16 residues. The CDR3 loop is CASSLMSGQNTGELFF. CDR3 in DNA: TGTGCCAGCAGCTTAATGTCAGGGCAGAACACCGGGGAGCTGTTTTTT.

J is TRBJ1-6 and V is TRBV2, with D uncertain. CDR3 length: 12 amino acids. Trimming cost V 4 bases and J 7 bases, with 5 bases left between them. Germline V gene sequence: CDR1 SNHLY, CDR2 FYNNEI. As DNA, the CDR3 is TGTGCCAGCAGTGTGGGCAATTCACCCCTCCACTTT. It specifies CASSVGNSPLHF.

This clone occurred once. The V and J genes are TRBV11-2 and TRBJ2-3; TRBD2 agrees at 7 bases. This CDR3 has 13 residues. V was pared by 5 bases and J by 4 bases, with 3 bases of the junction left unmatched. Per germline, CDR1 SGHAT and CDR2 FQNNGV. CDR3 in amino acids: CASSRLAADTQYF. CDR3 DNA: TGTGCCAGCAGCCGACTAGCCGCAGATACGCAGTATTTT.

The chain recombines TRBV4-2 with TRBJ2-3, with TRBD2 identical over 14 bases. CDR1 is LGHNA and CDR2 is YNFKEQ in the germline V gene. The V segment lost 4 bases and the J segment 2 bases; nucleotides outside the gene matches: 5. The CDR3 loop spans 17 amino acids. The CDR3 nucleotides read TGTGCCAGCAGCCCCGGGACTAGCGGGAGAAACACAGATACGCAGTATTTT. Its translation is CASSPGTSGRNTDTQYF.

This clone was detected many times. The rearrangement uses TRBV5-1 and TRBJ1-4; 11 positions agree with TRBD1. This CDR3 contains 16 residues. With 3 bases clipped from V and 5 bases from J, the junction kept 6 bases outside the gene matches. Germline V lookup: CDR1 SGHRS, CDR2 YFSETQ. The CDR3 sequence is CASSSRRTGGNEKLFF. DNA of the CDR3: TGCGCCAGCAGCTCGAGGCGGACAGGGGGCAATGAAAAACTGTTTTTT.

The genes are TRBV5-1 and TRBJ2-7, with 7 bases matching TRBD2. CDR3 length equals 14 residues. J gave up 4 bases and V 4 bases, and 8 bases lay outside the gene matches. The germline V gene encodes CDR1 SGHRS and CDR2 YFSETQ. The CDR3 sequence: CASSLGTSVYEQYF. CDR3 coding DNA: TGCGCCAGCAGCCTAGGAACTAGCGTTTACGAGCAGTACTTC.

CDR3 residues: CASSSRDRVRYGYTF. DNA of the CDR3: TGTGCCAGCAGTTCCCGGGACAGGGTCCGGTATGGCTACACCTTC. The chain employs TRBV28 and TRBJ1-2, with 9 bases matching TRBD1. The CDR3 consists of 15 residues. The germline CDR1 and CDR2 sequences are MDHEN and SYDVKM. Trimming cost V 4 bases and J 5 bases; bases outside gene matches: 8.

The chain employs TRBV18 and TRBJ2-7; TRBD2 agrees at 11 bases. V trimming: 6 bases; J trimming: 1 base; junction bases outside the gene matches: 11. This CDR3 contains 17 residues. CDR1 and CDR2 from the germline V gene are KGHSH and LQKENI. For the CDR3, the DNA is TGTGCCAGCTCTCCCCTAATCGGGACTAGCGGATCCTACGAGCAGTACTTC. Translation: CASSPLIGTSGSYEQYF.

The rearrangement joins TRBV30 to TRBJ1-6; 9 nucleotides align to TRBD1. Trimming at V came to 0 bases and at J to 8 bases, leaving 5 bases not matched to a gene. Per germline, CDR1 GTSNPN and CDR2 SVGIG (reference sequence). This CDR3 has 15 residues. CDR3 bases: TGTGCCTGGAGTGTAACAGGGGGCTTGGATTCACCCCTCCACTTT. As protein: CAWSVTGGLDSPLHF.

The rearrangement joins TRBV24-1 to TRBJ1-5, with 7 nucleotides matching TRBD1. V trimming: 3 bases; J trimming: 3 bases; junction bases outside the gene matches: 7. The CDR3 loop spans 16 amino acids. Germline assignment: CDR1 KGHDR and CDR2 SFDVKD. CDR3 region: CATSDPRDSPNQPQHF. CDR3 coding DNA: TGTGCCACCAGTGATCCCCGGGACAGCCCCAATCAGCCCCAGCATTTT.

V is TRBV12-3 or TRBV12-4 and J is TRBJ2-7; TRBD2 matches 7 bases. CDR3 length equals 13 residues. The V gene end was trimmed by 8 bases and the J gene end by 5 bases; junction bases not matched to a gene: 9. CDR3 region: CASGVREIHEQYF. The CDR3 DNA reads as TGTGCCAGCGGAGTGCGGGAGATACACGAGCAGTACTTC.

The CDR3 protein is CASSRGSSYEQYF. The CDR3 DNA reads as TGTGCCAGCAGCCGGGGCAGCTCCTACGAGCAGTACTTC. The rearrangement joins TRBV7-8 to TRBJ2-7; D may be TRBD1 or TRBD2 (5 bases each). Trimming shortened V by 5 bases and J by 0 bases, and 8 bases separated the two germline ends. The CDR3 consists of 13 residues. In germline, CDR1 is SGHVS, CDR2 FQNEAQ.

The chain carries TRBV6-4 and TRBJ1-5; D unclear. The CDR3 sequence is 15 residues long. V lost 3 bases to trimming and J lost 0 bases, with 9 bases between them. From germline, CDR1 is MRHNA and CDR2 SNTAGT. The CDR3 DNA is TGTGCCAGCAGTGAACGCCTACTTAGCAATCAGCCCCAGCATTTT. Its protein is CASSERLLSNQPQHF.

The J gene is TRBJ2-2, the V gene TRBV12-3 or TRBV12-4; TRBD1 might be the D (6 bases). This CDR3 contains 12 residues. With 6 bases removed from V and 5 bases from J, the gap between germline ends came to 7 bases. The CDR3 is CASSTGTGELFF. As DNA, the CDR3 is TGTGCCAGCAGCACAGGGACCGGGGAGCTGTTTTTT.